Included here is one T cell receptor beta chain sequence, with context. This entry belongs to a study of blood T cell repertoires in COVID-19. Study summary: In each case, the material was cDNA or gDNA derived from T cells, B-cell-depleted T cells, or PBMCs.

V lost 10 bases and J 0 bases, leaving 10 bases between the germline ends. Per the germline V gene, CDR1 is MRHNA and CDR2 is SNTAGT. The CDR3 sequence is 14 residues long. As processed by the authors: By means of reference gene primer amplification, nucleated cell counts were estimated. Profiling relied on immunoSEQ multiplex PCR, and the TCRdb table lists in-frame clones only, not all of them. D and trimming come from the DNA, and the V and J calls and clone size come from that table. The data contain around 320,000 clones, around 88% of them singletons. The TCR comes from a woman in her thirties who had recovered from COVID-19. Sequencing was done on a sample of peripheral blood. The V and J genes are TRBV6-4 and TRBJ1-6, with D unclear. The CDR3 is CATAQTSYNSPLHF. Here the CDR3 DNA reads TGTGCCACCGCACAGACCTCCTATAATTCACCCCTCCACTTT.